This TCR beta chain came from a study of shared clonotypes between healthy human individuals. Once extracted for a subset, genomic DNA was divided evenly among several immunoSEQ plates. Clones were read by immunoSEQ multiplex PCR, and TCRdb kept only the in-frame ones, dropping some. This sample has hundreds of thousands of clones, with 85% to 95% found just once. Details on this clone: The target antigen is unknown.

Trimming left V 3 bases short and J 2 bases short, with 12 bases between. This CDR3 spans 14 amino acids. Per the germline V gene, CDR1 is SGDLS and CDR2 is YYNGEE. Naive CD8 isolation took CD45RO-negative cells positively selected for CCR7 and excluded terminally differentiated effector memory CD45RA+ cells. Study findings and constraints: Represented genetic and exposure-history diversity was restricted by having few donors. Relative to clonotypes present in all four donors, those not shared had lower generation probabilities.

The sequence came from a young woman in good health. The chain couples TRBV9 to TRBJ2-7; D is possibly TRBD1 or TRBD2 (5 bases each). Sequences were obtained from naive CD8+ T cells sorted from blood. CDR3 nucleotide sequence: TGTGCCAGCAGCGGCCCGGGACCGACCTACGAGCAGTACTTC. Protein: CASSGPGPTYEQYF.